The sequence of this T cell receptor (beta chain) was determined in a study of CD8 T cells in ankylosing spondylitis. Study-wide results and caveats: Within matched ankylosing spondylitis synovial fluid, disease-linked clones were reportedly significantly enriched. Earlier studies detected some motif variants in reactive arthritis synovial fluid and blood. A TCR beta motif made of fewer than ten highly homologous variants seemed typical of ankylosing spondylitis blood. Researchers report that disease-linked clones proved CD8+ and relatively rare in peripheral blood.

5'-RACE, quantitative and with molecular barcodes, yielded the TCR beta libraries. Using its own MiXCR run on the 5' RACE reads, TCRdb lists one record per CDR3 protein. Of a few hundred thousand distinct CDR3 sequences detected, around 22% appear once; the ten largest clones hold 16%. This clonotype turned up a few times. The antigen is unknown. The clonotype comes from a male donor with ankylosing spondylitis. Sequencing input: blood, either unsorted or a sorted T cell fraction (not recorded which).

The CDR3 sequence is CASSLGIGDLNEQFF. In DNA, the CDR3 is TGTGCCAGCAGTTTAGGTATAGGGGATCTGAATGAGCAGTTCTTC. V and J are TRBV27 and TRBJ2-1; a weak D match, TRBD1 (5 bases). Trimming shortened V by 2 bases and J by 7 bases, and 15 bases separated the two germline ends. The V gene's germline CDR1 is MNHEY and CDR2 SMNVEV (reference sequence). The CDR3 covers 15 residues.